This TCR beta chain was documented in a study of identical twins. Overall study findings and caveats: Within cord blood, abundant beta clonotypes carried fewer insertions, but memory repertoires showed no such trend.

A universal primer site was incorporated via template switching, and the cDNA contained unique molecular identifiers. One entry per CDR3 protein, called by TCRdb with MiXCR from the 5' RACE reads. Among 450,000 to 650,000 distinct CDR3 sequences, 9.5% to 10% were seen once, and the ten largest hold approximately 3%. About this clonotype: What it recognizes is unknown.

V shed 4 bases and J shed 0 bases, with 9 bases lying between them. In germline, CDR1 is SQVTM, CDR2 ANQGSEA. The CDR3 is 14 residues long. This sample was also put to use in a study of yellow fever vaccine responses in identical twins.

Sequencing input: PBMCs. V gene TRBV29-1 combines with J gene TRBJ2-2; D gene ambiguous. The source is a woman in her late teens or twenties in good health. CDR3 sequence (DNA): TGCAGCGTTGCGAGAAACGCGAACACCGGGGAGCTGTTTTTT. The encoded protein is CSVARNANTGELFF.